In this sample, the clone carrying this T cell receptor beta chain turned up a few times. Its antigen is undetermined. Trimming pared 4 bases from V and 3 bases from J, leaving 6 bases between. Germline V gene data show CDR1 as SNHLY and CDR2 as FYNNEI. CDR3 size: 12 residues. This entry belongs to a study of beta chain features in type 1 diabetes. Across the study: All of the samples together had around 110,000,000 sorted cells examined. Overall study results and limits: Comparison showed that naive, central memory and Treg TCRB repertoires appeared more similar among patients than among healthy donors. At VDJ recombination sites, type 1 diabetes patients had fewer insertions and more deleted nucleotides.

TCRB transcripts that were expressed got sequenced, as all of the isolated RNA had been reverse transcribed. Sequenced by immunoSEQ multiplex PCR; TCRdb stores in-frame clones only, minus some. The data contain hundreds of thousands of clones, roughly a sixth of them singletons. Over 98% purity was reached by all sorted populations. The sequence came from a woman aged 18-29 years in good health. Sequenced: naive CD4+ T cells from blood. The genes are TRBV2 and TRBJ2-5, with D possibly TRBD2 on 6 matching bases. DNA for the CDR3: TGTGCCAGCAGTGGGGAGGAAGAGACCCAGTACTTC. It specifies CASSGEEETQYF.